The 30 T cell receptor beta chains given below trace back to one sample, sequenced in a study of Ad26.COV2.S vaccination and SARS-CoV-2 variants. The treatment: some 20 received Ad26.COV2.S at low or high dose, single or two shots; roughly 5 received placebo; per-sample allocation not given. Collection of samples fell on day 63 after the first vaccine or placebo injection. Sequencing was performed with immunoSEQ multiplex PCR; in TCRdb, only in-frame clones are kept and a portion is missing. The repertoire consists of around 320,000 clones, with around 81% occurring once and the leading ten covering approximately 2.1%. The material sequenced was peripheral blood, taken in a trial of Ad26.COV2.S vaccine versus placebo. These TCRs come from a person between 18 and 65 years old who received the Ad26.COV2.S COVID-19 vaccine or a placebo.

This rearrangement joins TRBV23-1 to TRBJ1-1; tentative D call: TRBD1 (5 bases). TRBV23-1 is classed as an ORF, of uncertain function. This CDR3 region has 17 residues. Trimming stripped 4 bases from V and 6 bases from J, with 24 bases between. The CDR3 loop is CASSPIFGTPPGPEAFF. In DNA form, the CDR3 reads TGCGCCAGCAGTCCGATTTTCGGGACTCCCCCGGGGCCTGAAGCTTTCTTT.

In DNA, the CDR3 is TGTGCCAGCAGCTTGCCCACGGCGGGACACGCTTTCTTT. Residues: CASSLPTAGHAFF. J is TRBJ1-1 and V is TRBV5-6; D might be TRBD1 (6 bases). V gave up 1 base and J gave up 11 bases, with 15 bases separating them. The germline V gene encodes CDR1 SGHDT and CDR2 YYEEEE. This CDR3 has 13 amino acids. Using reference TRBV5-6 and TRBJ1-1 for the parts outside the CDR3, the full variable domain is DAGVTQSPTHLIKTRGQQVTLRCSPKSGHDTVSWYQQALGQGPQFIFQYYEEEERQRGNFPDRFSGHQFPNYSSELNVNALLLGDSALYLCASSLPTAGHAFFGQGTRLTVV.

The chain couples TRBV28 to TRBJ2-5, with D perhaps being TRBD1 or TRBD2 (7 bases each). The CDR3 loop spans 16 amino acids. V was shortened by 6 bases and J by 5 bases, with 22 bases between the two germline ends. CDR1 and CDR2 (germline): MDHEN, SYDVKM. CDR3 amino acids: CASRDFVAGGGETQYF. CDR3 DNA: TGTGCCAGCAGGGACTTTGTGGCAGGGGGAGGGGAGACCCAGTACTTC.

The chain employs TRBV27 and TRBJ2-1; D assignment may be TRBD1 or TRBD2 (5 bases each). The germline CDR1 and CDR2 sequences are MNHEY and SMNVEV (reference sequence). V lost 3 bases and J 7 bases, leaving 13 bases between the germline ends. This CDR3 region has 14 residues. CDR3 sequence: CASSLRGRENEQFF. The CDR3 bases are TGTGCCAGCAGTTTGAGGGGCAGGGAAAATGAGCAGTTCTTC.

The CDR3 coding sequence is TGTGCCAGCAGCCAGATGTCGGTGACACTGAACACTGAAGCTTTCTTT. Its protein is CASSQMSVTLNTEAFF. The chain carries TRBV14 and TRBJ1-1; no definite D call. CDR3 length: 16 residues. Germline CDR1 and CDR2: SGHDN and FVKESK. With 3 bases removed from V and 0 bases from J, the gap between germline ends came to 14 bases.

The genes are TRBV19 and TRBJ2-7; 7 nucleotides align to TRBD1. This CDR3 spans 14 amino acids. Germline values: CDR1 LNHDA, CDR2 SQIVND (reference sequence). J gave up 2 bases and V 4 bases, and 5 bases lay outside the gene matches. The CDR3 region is CASSKEQGTYEQYF. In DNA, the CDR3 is TGTGCCAGTAGTAAAGAACAGGGGACCTACGAGCAGTACTTC.

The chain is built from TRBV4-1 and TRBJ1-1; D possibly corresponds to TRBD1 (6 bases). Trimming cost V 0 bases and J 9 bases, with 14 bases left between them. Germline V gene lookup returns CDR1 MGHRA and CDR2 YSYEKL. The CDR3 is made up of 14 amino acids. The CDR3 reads CASSQDFRGLKAFF. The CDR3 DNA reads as TGCGCCAGCAGCCAAGATTTCCGGGGGCTTAAAGCTTTCTTT.

CDR3 loop: CASSSTRDRVGNTIYF. CDR3 DNA sequence: TGTGCCAGCAGTTCGACGAGGGACAGGGTTGGAAACACCATATATTTT. The J gene is TRBJ1-3, the V gene TRBV28; TRBD1 agrees at 9 bases. From germline, CDR1 is MDHEN and CDR2 SYDVKM. Trimming removed 4 bases from V and 3 bases from J; junction bases left unmatched: 7. The length of the CDR3 is 16 residues.

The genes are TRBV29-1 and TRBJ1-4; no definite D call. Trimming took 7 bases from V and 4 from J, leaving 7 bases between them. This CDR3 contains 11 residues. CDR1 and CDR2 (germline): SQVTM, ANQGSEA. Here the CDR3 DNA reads TGCAGCGCGTCGCTTAATGAAAAACTGTTTTTT. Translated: CSASLNEKLFF.

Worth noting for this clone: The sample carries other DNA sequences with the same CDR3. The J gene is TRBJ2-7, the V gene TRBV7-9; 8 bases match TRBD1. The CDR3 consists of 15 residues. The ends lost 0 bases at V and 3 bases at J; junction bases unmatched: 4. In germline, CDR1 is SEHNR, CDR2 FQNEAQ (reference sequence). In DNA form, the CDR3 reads TGTGCCAGCAGCTTAGCGGGGACAGGCATCTACGAGCAGTACTTC. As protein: CASSLAGTGIYEQYF.

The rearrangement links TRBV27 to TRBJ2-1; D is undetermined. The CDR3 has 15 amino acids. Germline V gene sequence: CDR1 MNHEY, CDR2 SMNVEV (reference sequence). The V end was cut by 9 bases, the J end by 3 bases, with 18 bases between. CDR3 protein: CARSPVGSHYNEQFF. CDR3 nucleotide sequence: TGTGCCAGATCCCCCGTTGGGTCGCACTACAATGAGCAGTTCTTC.

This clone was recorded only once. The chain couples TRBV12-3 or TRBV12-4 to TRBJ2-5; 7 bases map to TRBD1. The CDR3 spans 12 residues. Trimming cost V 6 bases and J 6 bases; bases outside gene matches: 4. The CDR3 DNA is TGTGCCAGCAGCGACAGGGTGAAGACCCAGTACTTC. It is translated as CASSDRVKTQYF.

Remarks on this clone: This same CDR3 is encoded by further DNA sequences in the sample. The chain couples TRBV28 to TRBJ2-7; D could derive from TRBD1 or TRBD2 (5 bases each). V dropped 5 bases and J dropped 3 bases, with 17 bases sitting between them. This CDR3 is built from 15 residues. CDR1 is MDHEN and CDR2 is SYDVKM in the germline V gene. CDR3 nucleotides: TGTGCCAGCAGTCTCCCGGGGCAGGGTTACTACGAGCAGTACTTC. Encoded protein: CASSLPGQGYYEQYF.

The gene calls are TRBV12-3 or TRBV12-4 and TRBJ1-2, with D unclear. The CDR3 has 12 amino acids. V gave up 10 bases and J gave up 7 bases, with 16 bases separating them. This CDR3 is CATGGVISGYTF. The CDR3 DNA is TGTGCCACCGGTGGGGTTATCTCTGGCTACACCTTC.

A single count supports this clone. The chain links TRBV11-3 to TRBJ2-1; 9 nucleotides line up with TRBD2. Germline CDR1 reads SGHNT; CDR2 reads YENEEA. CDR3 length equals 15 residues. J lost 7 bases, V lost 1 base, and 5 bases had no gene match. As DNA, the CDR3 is TGTGCCAGCAGCTTAGGGCTAGCGGGGTGGAATGAGCAGTTCTTC. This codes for CASSLGLAGWNEQFF.

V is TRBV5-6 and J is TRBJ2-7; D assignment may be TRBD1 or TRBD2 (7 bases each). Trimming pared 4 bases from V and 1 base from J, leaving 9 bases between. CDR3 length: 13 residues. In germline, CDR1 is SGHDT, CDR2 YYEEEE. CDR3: CASSQGGSYEQYF. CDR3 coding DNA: TGTGCCAGCAGCCAGGGGGGGTCCTACGAGCAGTACTTC. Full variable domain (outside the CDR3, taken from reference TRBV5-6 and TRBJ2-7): DAGVTQSPTHLIKTRGQQVTLRCSPKSGHDTVSWYQQALGQGPQFIFQYYEEEERQRGNFPDRFSGHQFPNYSSELNVNALLLGDSALYLCASSQGGSYEQYFGPGTRLTVT.

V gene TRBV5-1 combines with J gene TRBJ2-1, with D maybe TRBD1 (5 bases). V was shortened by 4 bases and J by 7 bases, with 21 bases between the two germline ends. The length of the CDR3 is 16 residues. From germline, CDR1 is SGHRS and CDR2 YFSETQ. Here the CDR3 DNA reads TGCGCCAGCAGCCCCCATGGTGGGGTAGGGGCTAATGAGCAGTTCTTC. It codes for CASSPHGGVGANEQFF.

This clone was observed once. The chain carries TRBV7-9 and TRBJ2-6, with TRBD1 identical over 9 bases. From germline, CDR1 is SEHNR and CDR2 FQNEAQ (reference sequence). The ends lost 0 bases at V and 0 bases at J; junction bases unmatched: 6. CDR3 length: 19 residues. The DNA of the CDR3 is TGTGCCAGCAGCTTAGCGGAGGGACAGGGAGTCTCTGGGGCCAACGTCCTGACTTTC. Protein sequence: CASSLAEGQGVSGANVLTF.

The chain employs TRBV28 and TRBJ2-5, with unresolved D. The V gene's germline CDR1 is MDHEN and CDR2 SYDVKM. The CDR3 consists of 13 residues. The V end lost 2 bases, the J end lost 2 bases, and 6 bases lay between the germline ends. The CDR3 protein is CASSLGPQETQYF. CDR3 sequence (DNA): TGTGCCAGCAGTTTAGGCCCTCAAGAGACCCAGTACTTC.

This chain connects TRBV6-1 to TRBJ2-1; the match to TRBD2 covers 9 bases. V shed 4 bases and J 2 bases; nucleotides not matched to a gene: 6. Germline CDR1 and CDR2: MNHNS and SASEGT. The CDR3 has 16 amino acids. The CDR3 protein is CASSARLAATYNEQFF. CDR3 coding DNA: TGTGCCAGCAGTGCCCGACTAGCGGCCACCTACAATGAGCAGTTCTTC.

The CDR3 nucleotides are TGTGCCAGCAGCTTGAGTGGTGGGGGGGTTTTCCAAGAGACCCAGTACTTC. Amino acid sequence: CASSLSGGGVFQETQYF. V is TRBV5-6 and J is TRBJ2-5; 7 nucleotides align to TRBD2. The V and J ends lost 1 base and 1 base, in that order; junction bases with no gene match: 10. The CDR3 length is 17 residues. Germline values: CDR1 SGHDT, CDR2 YYEEEE.

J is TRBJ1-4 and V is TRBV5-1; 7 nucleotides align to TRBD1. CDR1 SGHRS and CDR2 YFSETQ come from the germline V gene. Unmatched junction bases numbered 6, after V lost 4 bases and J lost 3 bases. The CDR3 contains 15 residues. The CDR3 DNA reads TGCGCCAGCAGCGCCGACAGGGAACCTAATGAAAAACTGTTTTTT. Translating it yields CASSADREPNEKLFF.

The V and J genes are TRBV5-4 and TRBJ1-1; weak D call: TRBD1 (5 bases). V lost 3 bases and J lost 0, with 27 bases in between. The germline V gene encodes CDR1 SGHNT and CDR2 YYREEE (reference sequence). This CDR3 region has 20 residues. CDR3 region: CASSSRDRVKFFSMNTEAFF. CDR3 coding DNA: TGTGCCAGCAGCTCCAGGGACCGTGTCAAGTTTTTTTCCATGAACACTGAAGCTTTCTTT.

CDR3 loop: CASSPRDTGANVLTF. In nucleotides, the CDR3 is TGTGCCAGCAGCCCGAGGGATACTGGGGCCAACGTCCTGACTTTC. This sequence joins TRBV11-3 and TRBJ2-6, with D perhaps matching TRBD2 (5 bases). With 5 bases removed from V and 2 bases from J, the gap between germline ends came to 10 bases. There are 15 residues in the CDR3. CDR1 and CDR2 from the germline V gene are SGHNT and YENEEA. Filled out from reference TRBV11-3 and TRBJ2-6, the complete variable domain reads EAGVVQSPRYKIIEKKQPVAFWCNPISGHNTLYWYLQNLGQGPELLIRYENEEAVDDSQLPKDRFSAERLKGVDSTLKIQPAELGDSAVYLCASSPRDTGANVLTFGAGSRLTVL.

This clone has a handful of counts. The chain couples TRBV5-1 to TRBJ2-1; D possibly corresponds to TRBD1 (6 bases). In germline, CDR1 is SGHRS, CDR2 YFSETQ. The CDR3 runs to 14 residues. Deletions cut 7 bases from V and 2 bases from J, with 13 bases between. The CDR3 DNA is TGCGCCAGCGTCAGGACAGAGGCCTACAATGAGCAGTTCTTC. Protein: CASVRTEAYNEQFF.

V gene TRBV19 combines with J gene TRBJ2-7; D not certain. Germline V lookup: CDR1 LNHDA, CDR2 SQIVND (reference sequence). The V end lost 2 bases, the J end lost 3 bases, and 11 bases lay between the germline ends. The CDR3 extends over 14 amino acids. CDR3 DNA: TGTGCCAGTAGTATACATAATTCGTTCTACGAGCAGTACTTC. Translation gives CASSIHNSFYEQYF.

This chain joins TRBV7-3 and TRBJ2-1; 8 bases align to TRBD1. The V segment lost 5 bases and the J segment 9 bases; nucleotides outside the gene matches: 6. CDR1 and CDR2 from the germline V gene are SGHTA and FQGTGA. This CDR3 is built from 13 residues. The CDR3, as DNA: TGTGCCAGCAGCGCCTTACAGGGGGTTGAGCAGTTCTTC. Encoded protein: CASSALQGVEQFF.

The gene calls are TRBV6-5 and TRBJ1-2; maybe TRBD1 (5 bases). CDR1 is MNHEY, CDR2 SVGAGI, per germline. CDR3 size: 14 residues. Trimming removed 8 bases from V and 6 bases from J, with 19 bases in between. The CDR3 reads CASGALAGTDGYTF. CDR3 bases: TGTGCCAGCGGGGCATTGGCAGGGACGGATGGCTACACCTTC.

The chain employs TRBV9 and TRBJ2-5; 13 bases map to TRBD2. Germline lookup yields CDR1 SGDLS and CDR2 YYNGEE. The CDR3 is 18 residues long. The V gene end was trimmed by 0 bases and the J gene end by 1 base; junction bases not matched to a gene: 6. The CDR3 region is CASSVGLAGGGIQETQYF. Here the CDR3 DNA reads TGTGCCAGCAGCGTAGGACTAGCGGGGGGCGGAATCCAAGAGACCCAGTACTTC.

CDR3 residues: CASSEGWTDAYEQYF. CDR3 sequence (DNA): TGTGCCAGCAGTGAAGGGTGGACGGATGCCTACGAGCAGTACTTC. V and J are TRBV2 and TRBJ2-7, with unresolved D. CDR3 size: 15 residues. V gave up 1 base and J gave up 2 bases, with 12 bases separating them. Germline lookup yields CDR1 SNHLY and CDR2 FYNNEI.